One TCR beta chain is described in this entry. Its antigen is currently unknown. The record originates from a study of long-term antiretroviral therapy in people with HIV. Study background: Collection of the earliest samples took place about a decade ahead of the 2015 immediate-ART recommendation.

General study results and limits: When set beside controls, HIV repertoires had CDR3 length ranges that were narrower.

Germline assignment: CDR1 MGHRA and CDR2 YSYEKL. The V gene lost 0 bases and the J gene lost 3 bases, with 12 bases spanning the gap. CDR3 length: 15 amino acids. The assay used was immunoSEQ (version v3.0), run at survey level. Assay used: immunoSEQ multiplex PCR; TCRdb lists only in-frame clones, some missing. This table has about 30,000 clones, over 80% appearing once. Samples held roughly 0.85-11 million cryopreserved PBMC before DNA extraction. The material was unsorted PBMCs, obtained 3.2 years before starting antiretroviral therapy. The V call is TRBV4-1, the J call TRBJ2-7; D unresolved. The sequence was obtained from a man aged 50 to 60 with HIV. As DNA, the CDR3 is TGCGCCAGCAGCCAAGAGATCCTCATGGGCTACGAGCAGTACTTC. It yields the protein CASSQEILMGYEQYF.